These 7 T cell receptor beta chains share one sample of origin, sequenced in a study of blood T cell repertoires in COVID-19. TCRdb's table, derived via immunoSEQ multiplex PCR, lists solely in-frame clones and lacks some. The data show fewer than 300,000 clones, roughly 83% seen once. The specimen was peripheral blood. The source of these receptors is a human donor with COVID-19, enrolled during active disease. The donor label of this sample is uncertain.

This CDR3 reads CASSFLPGQGPYYEQYF. The CDR3 nucleotides read TGTGCCAGCAGCTTTCTACCGGGACAGGGTCCCTACTACGAGCAGTACTTC. This chain connects TRBV5-6 to TRBJ2-7, with 9 bases aligning to TRBD1. There are 17 residues in the CDR3. Germline V gene data show CDR1 as SGHDT and CDR2 as YYEEEE. V dropped 2 bases and J dropped 3; count of bases not matched to a gene: 12.

The chain combines TRBV19 with TRBJ1-5, with TRBD1 as a possible D gene (5 bases). The CDR3 spans 16 residues. Germline V gene lookup returns CDR1 LNHDA and CDR2 SQIVND (reference sequence). V was shortened by 2 bases and J by 3 bases, with 14 bases between the two germline ends. CDR3 sequence: CASSIRQATVNQPQHF. The CDR3 DNA is TGTGCCAGTAGTATAAGGCAAGCGACAGTCAATCAGCCCCAGCATTTT.

This clone was found a few times. The chain carries TRBV28 and TRBJ1-3; a possible D gene is TRBD1 (5 bases). V lost 5 bases, J lost 4 bases, and 18 bases lay in between. The germline CDR1 and CDR2 sequences are MDHEN and SYDVKM. CDR3 length: 16 residues. The CDR3 region is CASSLPLQGPGNTIYF. Here the CDR3 DNA reads TGTGCCAGCAGTCTGCCGCTGCAGGGTCCGGGAAACACCATATATTTT.

This clone showed up just once. The V gene is TRBV6-5, the J gene TRBJ2-5; tentatively, D is TRBD2 (7 bases). CDR1 is MNHEY, CDR2 SVGAGI, per germline. This CDR3 is built from 16 residues. Trimming stripped 0 bases from V and 3 bases from J, with 14 bases between. The chain's CDR3 is CASSYSGGAGEETQYF. The CDR3 nucleotides read TGTGCCAGCAGTTACTCTGGGGGGGCGGGAGAAGAGACCCAGTACTTC.

The genes are TRBV5-6 and TRBJ2-1, with 9 bases that match TRBD2. Per germline, CDR1 SGHDT and CDR2 YYEEEE. Losses at the gene ends were 3 bases for V and 8 bases for J; bases not matched to a gene: 9. The CDR3 length is 15 residues. As DNA, the CDR3 is TGTGCCAGCAGCTGGGTGGGACTAGCTATCGATGAGCAGTTCTTC. Residues: CASSWVGLAIDEQFF.

This sequence joins TRBV9 and TRBJ2-7; D is perhaps TRBD2 (6 bases). This CDR3 is built from 15 residues. V lost 0 bases, J lost 2 bases, and 12 bases lay in between. Per germline, CDR1 SGDLS and CDR2 YYNGEE. The CDR3 is CASSVDFGGAYEQYF. The DNA for the CDR3 is TGTGCCAGCAGCGTAGATTTCGGGGGAGCCTACGAGCAGTACTTC.

As DNA, the CDR3 is TGCAGCGTCCTGGGACTAGCAATGACAGATACGCAGTATTTT. Encoded protein: CSVLGLAMTDTQYF. J is TRBJ2-3 and V is TRBV29-1, with TRBD2 matching 9 bases. V was pared by 6 bases and J by 3 bases, with 7 bases of the junction left unmatched. Germline V CDR1 and CDR2: SQVTM, ANQGSEA. The CDR3 is 14 residues long.